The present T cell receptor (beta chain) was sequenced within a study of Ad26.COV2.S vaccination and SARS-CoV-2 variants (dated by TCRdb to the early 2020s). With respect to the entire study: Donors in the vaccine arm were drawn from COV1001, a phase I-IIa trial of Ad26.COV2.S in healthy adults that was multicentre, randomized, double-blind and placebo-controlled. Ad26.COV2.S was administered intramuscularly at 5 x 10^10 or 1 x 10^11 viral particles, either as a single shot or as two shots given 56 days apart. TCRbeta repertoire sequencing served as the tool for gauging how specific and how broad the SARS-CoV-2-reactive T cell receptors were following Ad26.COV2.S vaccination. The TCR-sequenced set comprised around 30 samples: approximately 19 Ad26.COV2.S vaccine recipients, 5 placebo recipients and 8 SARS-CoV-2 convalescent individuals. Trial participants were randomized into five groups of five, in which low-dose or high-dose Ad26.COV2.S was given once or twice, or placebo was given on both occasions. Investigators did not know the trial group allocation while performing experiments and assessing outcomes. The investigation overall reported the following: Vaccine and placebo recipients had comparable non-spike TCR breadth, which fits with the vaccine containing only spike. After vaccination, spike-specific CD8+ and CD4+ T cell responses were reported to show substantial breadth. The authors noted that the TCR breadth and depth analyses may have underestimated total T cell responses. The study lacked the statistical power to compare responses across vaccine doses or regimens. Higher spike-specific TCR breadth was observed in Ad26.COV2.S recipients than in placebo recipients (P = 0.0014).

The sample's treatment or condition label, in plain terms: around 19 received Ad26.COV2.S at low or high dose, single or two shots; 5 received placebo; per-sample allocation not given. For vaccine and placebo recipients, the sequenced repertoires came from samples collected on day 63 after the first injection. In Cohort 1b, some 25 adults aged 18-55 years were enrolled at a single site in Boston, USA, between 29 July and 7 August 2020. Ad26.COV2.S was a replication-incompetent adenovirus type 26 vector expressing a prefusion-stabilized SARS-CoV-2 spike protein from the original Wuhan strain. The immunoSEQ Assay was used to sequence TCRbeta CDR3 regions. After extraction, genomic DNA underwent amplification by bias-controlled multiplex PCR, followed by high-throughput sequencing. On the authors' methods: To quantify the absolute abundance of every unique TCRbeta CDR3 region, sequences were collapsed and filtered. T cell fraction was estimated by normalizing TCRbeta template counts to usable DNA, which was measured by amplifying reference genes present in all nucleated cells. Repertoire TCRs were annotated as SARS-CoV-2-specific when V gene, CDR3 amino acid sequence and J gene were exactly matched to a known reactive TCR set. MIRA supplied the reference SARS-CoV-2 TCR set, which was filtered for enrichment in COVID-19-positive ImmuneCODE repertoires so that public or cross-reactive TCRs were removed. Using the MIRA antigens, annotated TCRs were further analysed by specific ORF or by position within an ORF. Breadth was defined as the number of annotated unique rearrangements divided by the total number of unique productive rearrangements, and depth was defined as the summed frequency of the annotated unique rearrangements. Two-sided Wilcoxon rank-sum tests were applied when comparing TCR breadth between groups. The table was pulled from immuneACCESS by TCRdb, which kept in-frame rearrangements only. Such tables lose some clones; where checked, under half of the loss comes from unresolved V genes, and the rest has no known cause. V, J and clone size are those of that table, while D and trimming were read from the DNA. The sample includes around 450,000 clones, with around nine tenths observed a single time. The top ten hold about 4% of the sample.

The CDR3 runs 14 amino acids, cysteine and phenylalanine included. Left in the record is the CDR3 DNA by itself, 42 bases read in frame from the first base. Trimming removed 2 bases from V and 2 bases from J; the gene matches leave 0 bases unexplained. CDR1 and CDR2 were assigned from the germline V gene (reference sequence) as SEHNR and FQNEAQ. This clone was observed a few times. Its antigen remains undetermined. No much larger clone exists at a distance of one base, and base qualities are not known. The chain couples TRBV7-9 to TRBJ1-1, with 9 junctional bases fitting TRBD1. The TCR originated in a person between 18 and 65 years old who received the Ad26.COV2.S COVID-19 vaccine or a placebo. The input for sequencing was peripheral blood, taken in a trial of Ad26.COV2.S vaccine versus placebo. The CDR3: CASSLTGGNTEAFF. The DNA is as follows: TGTGCCAGCAGCTTAACAGGGGGCAACACTGAAGCTTTCTTT.